What follows are 20 T cell receptor beta chains derived from one specimen sequenced in a study of blood T cell repertoires in COVID-19. This table comes from immunoSEQ multiplex PCR, and its TCRdb copy is limited to in-frame clones, with some not included. Of 250,000 to 400,000 clones in the sample, roughly nine tenths were seen once. The sample comprised PBMCs or T cells enriched from blood (not recorded which). Receptors originate from a man in his sixties who had recovered from COVID-19.

Only a few counts were recorded for this clone. The chain joins TRBV5-5 to TRBJ1-5; no firm D call. The CDR3 spans 13 residues. Trimming cost V 2 bases and J 4 bases, with 7 bases left between them. Germline V CDR1 and CDR2: SGHKS, YYEKEE (reference sequence). The CDR3 DNA reads TGTGCCAGCAGCTTATTACAAAATCAGCCCCAGCATTTT. As protein: CASSLLQNQPQHF. Full variable domain (outside the CDR3, taken from reference TRBV5-5 and TRBJ1-5): DAGVTQSPTHLIKTRGQQVTLRCSPISGHKSVSWYQQVLGQGPQFIFQYYEKEERGRGNFPDRFSARQFPNYSSELNVNALLLGDSALYLCASSLLQNQPQHFGDGTRLSIL.

J is TRBJ2-5 and V is TRBV7-8; D is possibly TRBD1 (5 bases). V dropped 1 base and J dropped 7 bases, with 13 bases sitting between them. CDR3 length equals 14 residues. CDR1 is SGHVS, CDR2 FQNEAQ, per germline. The CDR3 is CASSLVDTRGTQYF. In DNA form, the CDR3 reads TGTGCCAGCAGCTTAGTGGACACCCGAGGGACCCAGTACTTC.

The CDR3 protein is CASSDGTGGFGETQYF. CDR3 nucleotide sequence: TGTGCCAGCAGCGATGGGACAGGGGGCTTTGGGGAGACCCAGTACTTC. The J gene is TRBJ2-5, the V gene TRBV9; 12 nucleotides agree with TRBD1. V was pared by 3 bases and J by 5 bases, with 8 bases of the junction left unmatched. The CDR3 spans 16 residues. In germline, CDR1 is SGDLS, CDR2 YYNGEE. Drawing the rest from reference TRBV9 and TRBJ2-5, the complete variable domain is DSGVTQTPKHLITATGQRVTLRCSPRSGDLSVYWYQQSLDQGLQFLIQYYNGEERAKGNILERFSAQQFPDLHSELNLSSLELGDSALYFCASSDGTGGFGETQYFGPGTRLLVL.

V gene TRBV6-2 or TRBV6-3 combines with J gene TRBJ2-1, with 7 bases identical to TRBD2. This CDR3 comprises 15 residues. J was trimmed by 1 base and V by 2 bases; bases with no gene match: 2. From germline, CDR1 is MNHEY and CDR2 SVGEGT. The CDR3 protein is CASSYAGASYNEQFF. In DNA, the CDR3 is TGTGCCAGCAGTTACGCGGGAGCATCCTACAATGAGCAGTTCTTC.

The chain combines TRBV4-2 with TRBJ1-1, with TRBD1 matching 10 bases. There are 17 residues in the CDR3. With 0 bases clipped from V and 4 bases from J, the junction kept 8 bases outside the gene matches. CDR1 is LGHNA, CDR2 YNFKEQ, per germline. The CDR3: CASSQDTTGGMVTEAFF. Here the CDR3 DNA reads TGTGCCAGCAGCCAAGATACGACAGGGGGCATGGTCACTGAAGCTTTCTTT.

J is TRBJ1-5 and V is TRBV6-2 or TRBV6-3, with D unclear. The germline CDR1 and CDR2 sequences are MNHEY and SVGEGT. This CDR3 has 14 residues. Trimming removed 2 bases from V and 5 bases from J, with 10 bases in between. In nucleotides, the CDR3 is TGTGCCAGCAGTTACACCGGGGTCTATCAGCCCCAGCATTTT. Residues: CASSYTGVYQPQHF.

This chain joins TRBV11-2 and TRBJ2-1; TRBD2 matches at 7 bases. The V gene end was trimmed by 5 bases and the J gene end by 6 bases; junction bases not matched to a gene: 4. In germline, CDR1 is SGHAT, CDR2 FQNNGV. The CDR3 loop spans 13 amino acids. CDR3 residues: CASSLGLSNEQFF. DNA of the CDR3: TGTGCCAGCAGCCTGGGACTAAGCAATGAGCAGTTCTTC.

This sequence joins TRBV19 and TRBJ2-1; the D gene is possibly TRBD2 (6 bases). The CDR3 totals 14 residues. Germline CDR1 LNHDA, CDR2 SQIVND (reference sequence). V shed 3 bases and J shed 8 bases, with 14 bases lying between them. The CDR3: CASSILLASDEQFF. Here the CDR3 DNA reads TGTGCCAGTAGTATTTTGCTAGCGTCCGATGAGCAGTTCTTC.

V and J are TRBV27 and TRBJ1-1; 7 bases align to TRBD1. V was clipped by 5 bases and J by 6 bases; unmatched bases: 12. This CDR3 spans 15 amino acids. The V gene's germline CDR1 is MNHEY and CDR2 SMNVEV (reference sequence). As DNA, the CDR3 is TGTGCCAGCAGTCCCTGGGGACAGAAGTCGTCTGAAGCTTTCTTT. Its translation is CASSPWGQKSSEAFF.

V gene TRBV24-1 combines with J gene TRBJ1-3, with a possible D match to TRBD1 (5 bases). CDR3 length: 18 residues. The V gene lost 1 base and the J gene lost 3 bases, with 18 bases spanning the gap. Germline CDR1 is KGHDR and CDR2 is SFDVKD. CDR3 DNA: TGTGCCACCAGTGATTTAGGACCGCAGGGATTAGGTGGAAACACCATATATTTT. This gives the protein CATSDLGPQGLGGNTIYF.

On this clone: Sequence at one end of the junction differs from germline and may be a read error. CDR3 sequence reads: CASQPRDSPRVF. The CDR3 DNA sequence: TGTGCCAGCCAACCTCGGGACAGCCCAAGAGTTTTT. V usage is TRBV3-1 (or the pseudogene TRBV3-2) and J usage is TRBJ2-4, with 7 bases aligning to TRBD1. Germline V gene sequence: CDR1 LGHDT, CDR2 YNNKEL (reference sequence). The CDR3 covers 12 residues.

V and J are TRBV12-3 or TRBV12-4 and TRBJ2-5; the D gene is possibly TRBD1 (5 bases). With 6 bases removed from V and 1 base from J, the gap between germline ends came to 9 bases. The CDR3 consists of 13 residues. The CDR3: CASRRTSQETQYF. The CDR3 nucleotides are TGTGCCAGCAGACGGACATCCCAAGAGACCCAGTACTTC.

The chain links TRBV7-2 to TRBJ2-7; 11 nucleotides line up with TRBD2. There are 16 residues in the CDR3. The V gene's germline CDR1 is SGHTA and CDR2 FQGNSA. Trimming removed 3 bases from V and 7 bases from J; junction bases left unmatched: 11. DNA for the CDR3: TGTGCCAGCAGCTTGGAGGGACTAGCGGTTCTCGGGGAGCAGTACTTC. Its translation is CASSLEGLAVLGEQYF.

V and J are TRBV5-1 and TRBJ1-2, with 7 bases identical to TRBD1. The junction had 9 bases not matched to a gene; V was cut back by 4 bases and J by 6 bases. Germline assignment: CDR1 SGHRS and CDR2 YFSETQ. This CDR3 is 14 amino acids long. Written as DNA, the CDR3 is TGCGCCAGCAGCAACGACAGGGTCGTGGATGGCTACACCTTC. This gives the protein CASSNDRVVDGYTF.

The gene calls are TRBV2 and TRBJ1-5; D unresolved. Germline CDR1 reads SNHLY; CDR2 reads FYNNEI. The CDR3 is 14 amino acids. Trimming removed 5 bases from V and 0 bases from J, with 8 bases in between. CDR3 sequence: CASSSTPSNQPQHF. CDR3 DNA sequence: TGTGCCAGCAGTTCCACACCTAGCAATCAGCCCCAGCATTTT.

The V and J genes are TRBV6-4 and TRBJ2-1, with TRBD1 matching 11 bases. The CDR3 spans 17 residues. Germline V lookup: CDR1 MRHNA, CDR2 SNTAGT. V was clipped by 6 bases and J by 7 bases; unmatched bases: 14. The CDR3 bases are TGTGCCAGCAGCCCCCTTGAAGGGACAGGGGGGAGGAATGAGCAGTTCTTC. This encodes CASSPLEGTGGRNEQFF.

With regard to this clone: The same CDR3 arises from other DNA sequences in this sample as well. The genes are TRBV12-3 or TRBV12-4 and TRBJ1-1; unclear D gene. This CDR3 spans 12 amino acids. Trimming pared 3 bases from V and 1 base from J, leaving 3 bases between. CDR3 loop: CASSFGNTEAFF. In nucleotides, the CDR3 is TGTGCCAGCAGTTTCGGGAACACTGAAGCTTTCTTT.

This sequence joins TRBV7-6 and TRBJ2-1, with D possibly TRBD1 on 5 matching bases. The V gene lost 0 bases and the J gene lost 1 base, with 7 bases spanning the gap. This CDR3 is built from 15 residues. Per the germline V gene, CDR1 is SGHVS and CDR2 is FNYEAQ. Written as DNA, the CDR3 is TGTGCCAGCAGCTTAGCGGCAGGGTCCTACAATGAGCAGTTCTTC. It codes for CASSLAAGSYNEQFF. The full variable domain, its missing parts supplied by reference TRBV7-6 and TRBJ2-1, is GAGVSQSPRYKVTKRGQDVALRCDPISGHVSLYWYRQALGQGPEFLTYFNYEAQQDKSGLPNDRFSAERPEGSISTLTIQRTEQRDSAMYRCASSLAAGSYNEQFFGPGTRLTVL.

The chain recombines TRBV19 with TRBJ1-4; D may be TRBD1 (5 bases). V gave up 11 bases and J gave up 0 bases, with 10 bases separating them. Germline CDR1 and CDR2: LNHDA and SQIVND (reference sequence). The CDR3 length is 13 residues. The CDR3 bases are TGTGCCGTCCAGGGTGCAACTAATGAAAAACTGTTTTTT. It encodes CAVQGATNEKLFF.

V gene TRBV7-9 combines with J gene TRBJ1-6, with 8 bases identical to TRBD1. Looked up from germline, CDR1 is SEHNR and CDR2 is FQNEAQ (reference sequence). Unmatched junction bases numbered 14, after V lost 5 bases and J lost 5 bases. The CDR3 covers 18 residues. The CDR3 loop reads CASSRGQGIISNNSPLHF. DNA for the CDR3: TGTGCCAGCAGCCGCGGACAGGGTATAATCTCAAATAATTCACCCCTCCACTTT.